This T cell receptor (beta chain) is drawn from a study of T cell repertoires in cytomegalovirus infection. TCRdb passed the reads through MiXCR, listing each CDR3 protein once. The data contain roughly 500,000 distinct CDR3 sequences, under 45% of them seen just once; the ten biggest clones take up about two fifths. On this clonotype: What it binds is unknown.

This CDR3 has 14 amino acids. Trimming cost V 3 bases and J 7 bases; bases outside gene matches: 8. Germline V gene sequence: CDR1 DFQATT, CDR2 SNEGSKA (reference sequence). The sequenced sample was cultured PBMCs, obtained from culture after CMV antigen stimulation. The V call is TRBV20-1, the J call TRBJ2-4; 8 nucleotides align to TRBD1. The TCR was taken from a human donor in good health (CMV status not recorded). Some clones in this sample may be carry-over from other donors' samples. DNA of the CDR3: TGCAGTGCTAGGCTCCGGGACAGGAAGAACATTCAGTACTTC. Its translation: CSARLRDRKNIQYF.